This T cell receptor beta chain is from a study of T-cell reconstitution after alpha-beta-depleted transplantation in children. Many counts were recorded for this clonotype. Its antigen is unidentified. General study points: By one year post-transplant, T-cell counts and diversity largely arose from T cells that were newly produced. Reportedly, only several hundred clones from non-depleted graft cells drove alpha-beta T-cell counts at about two months.

V was trimmed by 2 bases and J by 5 bases, leaving 4 bases between them. This CDR3 has 12 residues. Germline V gives CDR1 SGHAT, CDR2 FQNNGV. Unique molecular identifiers were used to barcode this TCRbeta library. TCRdb reanalysed the PCR reads using MiXCR and keeps one entry per CDR3 protein. The sample includes approximately 500,000 distinct CDR3 sequences, roughly a tenth seen only once; the top ten take just over 2%. The chain joins TRBV11-2 to TRBJ2-1, with D unresolved. The material sequenced was PBMCs, taken before TCRalphabeta/CD19-depleted stem cell transplant. This TCR derives from a child aged 2-15 years with inherited bone marrow failure, due to receive a stem cell transplant. The CDR3 coding sequence is TGTGCCAGCAGCTTATTTGACAATGAGCAGTTCTTC. Translation: CASSLFDNEQFF. The full variable domain, with the rest looked up from reference TRBV11-2 and TRBJ2-1, is EAGVAQSPRYKIIEKRQSVAFWCNPISGHATLYWYQQILGQGPKLLIQFQNNGVVDDSQLPKDRFSAERLKGVDSTLKIQPAKLEDSAVYLCASSLFDNEQFFGPGTRLTVL.